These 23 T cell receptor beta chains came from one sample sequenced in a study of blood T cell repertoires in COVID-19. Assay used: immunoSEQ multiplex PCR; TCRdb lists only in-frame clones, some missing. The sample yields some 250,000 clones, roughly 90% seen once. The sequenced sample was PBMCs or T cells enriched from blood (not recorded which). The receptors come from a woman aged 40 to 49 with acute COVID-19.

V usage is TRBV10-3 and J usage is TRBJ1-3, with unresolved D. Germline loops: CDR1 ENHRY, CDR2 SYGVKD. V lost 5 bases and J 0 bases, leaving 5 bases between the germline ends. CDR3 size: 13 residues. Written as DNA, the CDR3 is TGTGCCATCAGTCCGAGCTCTGGAAACACCATATATTTT. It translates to CAISPSSGNTIYF.

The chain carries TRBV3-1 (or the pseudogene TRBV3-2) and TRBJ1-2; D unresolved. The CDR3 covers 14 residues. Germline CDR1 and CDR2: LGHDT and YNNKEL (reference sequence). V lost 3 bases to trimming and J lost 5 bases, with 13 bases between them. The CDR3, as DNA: TGTGCCAGCAGCCAGACAAGAAAACCATATGGCTACACCTTC. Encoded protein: CASSQTRKPYGYTF.

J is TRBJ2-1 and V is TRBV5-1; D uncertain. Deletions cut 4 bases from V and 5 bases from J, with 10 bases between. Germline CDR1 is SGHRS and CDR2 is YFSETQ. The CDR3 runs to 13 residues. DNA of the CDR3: TGCGCCAGCAGCCTCCTGCGAGACAATGAGCAGTTCTTC. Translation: CASSLLRDNEQFF.

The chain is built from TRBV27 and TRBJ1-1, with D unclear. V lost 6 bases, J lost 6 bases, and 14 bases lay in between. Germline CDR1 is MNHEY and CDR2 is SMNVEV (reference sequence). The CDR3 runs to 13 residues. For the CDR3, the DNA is TGTGCCAGCAGGCGGTCCGGGTCTGCTGAAGCTTTCTTT. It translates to CASRRSGSAEAFF.

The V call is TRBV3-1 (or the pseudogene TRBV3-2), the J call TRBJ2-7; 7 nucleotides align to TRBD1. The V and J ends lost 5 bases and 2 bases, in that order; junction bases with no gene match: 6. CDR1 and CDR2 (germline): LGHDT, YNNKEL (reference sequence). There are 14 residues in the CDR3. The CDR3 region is CASSDHTGAYEQYF. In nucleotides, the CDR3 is TGTGCCAGCAGCGACCACACAGGGGCCTACGAGCAGTACTTC.

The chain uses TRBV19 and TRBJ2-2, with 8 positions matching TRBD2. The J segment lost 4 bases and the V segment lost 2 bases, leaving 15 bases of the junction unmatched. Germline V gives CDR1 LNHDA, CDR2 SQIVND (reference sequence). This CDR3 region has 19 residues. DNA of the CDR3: TGTGCCAGTAGTATACCCCGCGGGGGAGCGGGAGTTGTCACCGGGGAGCTGTTTTTT. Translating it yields CASSIPRGGAGVVTGELFF.

CDR3 region: CASSISTGGYTF. DNA for the CDR3: TGTGCCAGCAGTATCTCTACGGGAGGCTACACCTTC. The chain couples TRBV12-3 or TRBV12-4 to TRBJ1-2; D is ambiguous. Deletions cut 5 bases from V and 8 bases from J, with 12 bases between. The length of the CDR3 is 12 residues.

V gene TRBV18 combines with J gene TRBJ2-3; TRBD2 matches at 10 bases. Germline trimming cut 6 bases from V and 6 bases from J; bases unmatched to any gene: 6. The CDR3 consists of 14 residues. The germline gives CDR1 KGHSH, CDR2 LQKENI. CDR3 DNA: TGTGCCAGCTCTAATCTAGCGGGAGACGATACGCAGTATTTT. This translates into CASSNLAGDDTQYF.

The chain's CDR3 is CASSWTPGGEAFF. The CDR3 DNA is TGCGCCAGCAGCTGGACTCCCGGGGGGGAAGCTTTCTTT. V gene TRBV5-1 combines with J gene TRBJ1-1; D may be TRBD1 (5 bases). CDR1 is SGHRS and CDR2 is YFSETQ in the germline V gene. V was cut by 3 bases and J by 8 bases, with 14 bases left in between. CDR3 length: 13 residues.

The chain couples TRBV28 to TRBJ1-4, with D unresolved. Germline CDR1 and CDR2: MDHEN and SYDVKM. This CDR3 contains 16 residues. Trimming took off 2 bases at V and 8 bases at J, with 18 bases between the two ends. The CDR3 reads CASSLPAGLGYEKLFF. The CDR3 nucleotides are TGTGCCAGCAGTTTACCCGCGGGGTTAGGATACGAAAAACTGTTTTTT.

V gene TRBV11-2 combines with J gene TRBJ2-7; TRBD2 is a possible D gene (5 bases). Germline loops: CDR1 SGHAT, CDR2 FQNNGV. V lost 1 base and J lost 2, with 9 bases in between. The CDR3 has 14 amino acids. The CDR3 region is CASSLGRRAYEQYF. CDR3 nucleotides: TGTGCCAGCAGCTTAGGTAGGCGGGCCTACGAGCAGTACTTC.

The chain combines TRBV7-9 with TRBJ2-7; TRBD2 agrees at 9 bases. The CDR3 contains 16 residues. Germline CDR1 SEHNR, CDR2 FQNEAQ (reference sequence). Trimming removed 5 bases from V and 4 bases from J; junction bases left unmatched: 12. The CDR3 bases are TGTGCCAGCAGCCGAACGACTAGCGGAGGGGATTACGAGCAGTACTTC. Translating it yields CASSRTTSGGDYEQYF.

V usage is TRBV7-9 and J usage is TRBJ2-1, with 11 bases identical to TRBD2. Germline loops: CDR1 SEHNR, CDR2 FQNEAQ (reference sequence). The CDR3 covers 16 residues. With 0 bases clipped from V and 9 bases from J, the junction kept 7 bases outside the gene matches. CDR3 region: CASSLAPASGRTEQFF. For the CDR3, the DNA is TGTGCCAGCAGCTTAGCGCCGGCTAGCGGGAGGACTGAGCAGTTCTTC.

This chain's CDR3 is CASSPSGGGLYTDTQYF. The CDR3 nucleotides read TGTGCCAGCAGCCCCAGCGGCGGGGGGCTTTACACAGATACGCAGTATTTT. The chain uses TRBV9 and TRBJ2-3; 8 positions agree with TRBD2. V lost 4 bases, J lost 2 bases, and 12 bases stayed unmatched. Germline V gene sequence: CDR1 SGDLS, CDR2 YYNGEE. This CDR3 is 17 amino acids long. The whole variable domain, remainder taken from reference TRBV9 and TRBJ2-3, is DSGVTQTPKHLITATGQRVTLRCSPRSGDLSVYWYQQSLDQGLQFLIQYYNGEERAKGNILERFSAQQFPDLHSELNLSSLELGDSALYFCASSPSGGGLYTDTQYFGPGTRLTVL.

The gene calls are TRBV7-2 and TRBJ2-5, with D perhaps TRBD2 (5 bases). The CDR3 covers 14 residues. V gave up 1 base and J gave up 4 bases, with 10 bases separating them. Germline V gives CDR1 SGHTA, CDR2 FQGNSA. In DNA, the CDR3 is TGTGCCAGCAGCTTAGTAGGTGGGAGAGAGACCCAGTACTTC. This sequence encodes CASSLVGGRETQYF.

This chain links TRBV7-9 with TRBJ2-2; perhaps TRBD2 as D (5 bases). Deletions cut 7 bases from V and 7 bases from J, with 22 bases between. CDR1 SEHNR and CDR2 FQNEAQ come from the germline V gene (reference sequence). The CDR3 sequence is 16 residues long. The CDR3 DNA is TGTGCCAGCACCGCGGGCGACCCCTCGGTGGGCGGGGAGCTGTTTTTT. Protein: CASTAGDPSVGGELFF. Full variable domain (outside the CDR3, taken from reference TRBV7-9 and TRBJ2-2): DTGVSQNPRHKITKRGQNVTFRCDPISEHNRLYWYRQTLGQGPEFLTYFQNEAQLEKSRLLSDRFSAERPKGSFSTLEIQRTEQGDSAMYLCASTAGDPSVGGELFFGEGSRLTVL.

The DNA for the CDR3 is TGTGCCAGCAGATTTGGTGGGGGGACGGGAGAGCAGTACTTC. This translates into CASRFGGGTGEQYF. The chain combines TRBV6-5 with TRBJ2-7; D possibly corresponds to TRBD2 (6 bases). This CDR3 spans 14 amino acids. Germline V gene data show CDR1 as MNHEY and CDR2 as SVGAGI. The V end lost 6 bases, the J end lost 7 bases, and 19 bases lay between the germline ends.

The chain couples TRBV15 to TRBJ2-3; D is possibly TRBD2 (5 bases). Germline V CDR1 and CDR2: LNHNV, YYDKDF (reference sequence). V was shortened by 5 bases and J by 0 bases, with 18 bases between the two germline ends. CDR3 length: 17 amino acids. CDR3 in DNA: TGTGCCACCAGCGGAGGATTTCAAACGACTAGCACAGATACGCAGTATTTT. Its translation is CATSGGFQTTSTDTQYF.

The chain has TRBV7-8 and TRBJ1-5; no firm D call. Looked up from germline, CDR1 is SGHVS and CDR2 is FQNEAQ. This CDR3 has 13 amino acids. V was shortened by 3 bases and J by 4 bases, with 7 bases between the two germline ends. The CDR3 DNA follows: TGTGCCAGCAGCTTCACCGAGAATCAGCCCCAGCATTTT. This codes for CASSFTENQPQHF.

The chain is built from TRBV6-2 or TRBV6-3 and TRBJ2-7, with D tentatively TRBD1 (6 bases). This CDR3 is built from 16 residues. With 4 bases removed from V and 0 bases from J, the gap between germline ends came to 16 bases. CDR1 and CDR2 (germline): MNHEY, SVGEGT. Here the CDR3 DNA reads TGTGCCAGCAGTTCCGGGACAAGGGTATACTCCTACGAGCAGTACTTC. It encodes CASSSGTRVYSYEQYF.

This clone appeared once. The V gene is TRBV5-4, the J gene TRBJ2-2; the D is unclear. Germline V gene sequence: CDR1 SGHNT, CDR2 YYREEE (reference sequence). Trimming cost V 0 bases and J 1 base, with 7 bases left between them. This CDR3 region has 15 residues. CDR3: CASSLGEMNTGELFF. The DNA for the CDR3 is TGTGCCAGCAGCTTGGGTGAGATGAACACCGGGGAGCTGTTTTTT.

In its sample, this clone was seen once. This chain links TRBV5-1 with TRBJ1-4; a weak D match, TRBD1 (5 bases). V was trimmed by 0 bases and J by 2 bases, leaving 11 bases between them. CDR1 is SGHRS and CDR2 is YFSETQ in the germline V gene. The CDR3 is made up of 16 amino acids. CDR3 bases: TGCGCCAGCAGCTTGGAGGGCAGGGTCACTAATGAAAAACTGTTTTTT. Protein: CASSLEGRVTNEKLFF.

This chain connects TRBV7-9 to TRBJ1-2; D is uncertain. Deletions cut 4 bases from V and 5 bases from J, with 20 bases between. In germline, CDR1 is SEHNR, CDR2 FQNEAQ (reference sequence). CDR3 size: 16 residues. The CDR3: CASSSAGERREYGYTF. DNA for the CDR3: TGTGCCAGCAGCTCCGCCGGGGAGCGCCGAGAATATGGCTACACCTTC.